The 4 T cell receptor beta chains below were found in one sample sequenced in a study of cytomegalovirus exposure and HLA in healthy donors. PCR primers comprised 60 Vbeta and 13 Jbeta primers. Produced via immunoSEQ multiplex PCR; TCRdb's table is partial and in-frame only. The repertoire holds 150,000 to 200,000 clones, with roughly three quarters as singletons. Material for sequencing was PBMCs. All receptors derive from a man between 18 and 35 years old in good health and CMV-seropositive.

This chain joins TRBV27 and TRBJ1-5; no reliable D call. This CDR3 is built from 15 residues. Germline V CDR1 and CDR2: MNHEY, SMNVEV (reference sequence). V gave up 5 bases and J gave up 0 bases, with 11 bases separating them. The CDR3 is CASSPGLYSNQPQHF. The CDR3, as DNA: TGTGCCAGCAGTCCCGGACTGTATAGCAATCAGCCCCAGCATTTT.

This clone was observed once. This chain joins TRBV7-2 and TRBJ1-4; D is unresolved. The CDR3 is 14 residues long. V was pared by 5 bases and J by 4 bases, with 11 bases between. CDR1 and CDR2 from the germline V gene are SGHTA and FQGNSA. The CDR3 region has the DNA TGTGCCAGCAGCACCCGACATGTTAATGAAAAACTGTTTTTT. It yields the protein CASSTRHVNEKLFF.

This clone was observed a few times. The V gene is TRBV6-5, the J gene TRBJ1-1; D may be TRBD1 (6 bases). There are 13 residues in the CDR3. CDR1 is MNHEY, CDR2 SVGAGI, per germline. V shed 4 bases and J shed 8 bases, with 14 bases lying between them. Here the CDR3 reads CASSSQGTREAFF. The CDR3 region has the DNA TGTGCCAGCAGTTCACAGGGCACCAGGGAAGCTTTCTTT.

The chain uses TRBV5-4 and TRBJ2-1, with TRBD2 identical over 8 bases. This CDR3 has 12 residues. Looked up from germline, CDR1 is SGHNT and CDR2 is YYREEE (reference sequence). V lost 4 bases and J lost 14; bases outside the gene matches: 8. DNA for the CDR3: TGTGCCAGCAGCCTGGTTAGCGGGAAGGAGTTCTTC. Translation: CASSLVSGKEFF.